This T cell receptor beta chain was sequenced in a study of blood T cell repertoires in COVID-19. This clone was detected once. The CDR3 totals 17 residues. CDR1 and CDR2 from the germline V gene are SEHNR and FQNEAQ (reference sequence). V lost 1 base, J lost 0 bases, and 5 bases stayed unmatched. In the authors' methods: Estimates of nucleated cell counts were drawn from the amplification of reference gene primers. Libraries were prepared by immunoSEQ multiplex PCR; TCRdb keeps only in-frame clonotypes and omits some of them. V and J calls and clone size are copied from that table; D and trimming were computed from the DNA. The sample includes 200,000 or so clones, roughly 80% of them seen just once.

The receptor was derived from a human donor in a cohort sampled during active COVID-19. The sample taken for sequencing was peripheral blood. The chain is built from TRBV7-9 and TRBJ1-3; TRBD1 matches 8 bases. The CDR3 coding sequence is TGTGCCAGCAGCTTAGTTCTAACAGGGGGCTCTGGAAACACCATATATTTT. Its protein is CASSLVLTGGSGNTIYF.